This is a list of T cell receptor beta chains from one sample in a study of cytomegalovirus exposure and HLA in healthy donors. Generated by immunoSEQ multiplex PCR, the TCRdb table keeps only in-frame clones and is missing some. The table records fewer than 150,000 clones, about 83% of them present only once. Input material: PBMCs. Source of these receptors: a man aged 18-30 years in good health and CMV-seronegative. The CDR3 runs from the conserved cysteine through the conserved F or W. D genes are given only for firm matches. The size of a clone is reported for some rows only, either as once, few or many, or as a class for expanded clones.

J gene | D gene | clone size | V gene | CDR3 DNA | CDR3 protein
TRBJ2-7 | TRBD1 | . | TRBV5-4 | TGTGCCAGCAGTTCTGGACAGGGGGGCGAGCAGTACTTC | CASSSGQGGEQYF
TRBJ2-3 | . | . | TRBV11-2 | TGTGCCAGCAGCCCTCTAACAGAGATCAACACAGATACGCAGTATTTT | CASSPLTEINTDTQYF
TRBJ2-1 | . | . | TRBV5-1 | TGCGCCAGCAGCTCTGGAGACAATGAGCAGTTCTTC | CASSSGDNEQFF
TRBJ2-7 | . | . | TRBV10-1 | TGCGCCAGCACCTCAATCCGGGAAGAATTATTAAACGAGCAGTACTTC | CASTSIREELLNEQYF
TRBJ1-5 | . | . | TRBV19 | TGTGCCAGTAACCTCAGGGACAAGCTTGGTAACAATCAGCCCCAGCATTTT | CASNLRDKLGNNQPQHF
TRBJ2-3 | TRBD2 | . | TRBV30 | TGTGCCTGGAGCGGACTAGCGGGGGGTGCAGATACGCAGTATTTT | CAWSGLAGGADTQYF
TRBJ1-1 | TRBD1 | . | TRBV5-6 | TGTGCCAGCAGGAGATCCGGGACAGCGGCCACTGAAGCTTTCTTT | CASRRSGTAATEAFF
TRBJ2-2 | TRBD1 | . | TRBV7-9 | TGTGCCAGCAGCTACCGGGACAGGGGGGGCACCGGGGAGCTGTTTTTT | CASSYRDRGGTGELFF
TRBJ2-6 | TRBD1 | . | TRBV7-9 | TGTGCCAGCAGCTTAGCTGACAGGGCACCTGGGGCCAACGTCCTGACTTTC | CASSLADRAPGANVLTF
TRBJ2-1 | TRBD1 | . | TRBV27 | TGTGCCAGCAGTTTATCTTTTCCTAGGACAGGGGGGAATGAGCAGTTCTTC | CASSLSFPRTGGNEQFF
TRBJ2-1 | . | . | TRBV6-1 | TGTGCCAGCAGTGACAGTAGGTTCGCCGGGTACGGTGAGCAGTTCTTC | CASSDSRFAGYGEQFF
TRBJ2-5 | . | . | TRBV5-4 | TGTGCCAGCAGCGCCGGGGAGACAGGTCGAGAGACCCAGTACTTC | CASSAGETGRETQYF
TRBJ1-2 | . | . | TRBV9 | TGTGCCAGCAGCCCCAGGGGTGGCTACACCTTC | CASSPRGGYTF
TRBJ1-5 | . | few | TRBV6-1 | TGTGCCAGCAGTGCGCTGGCAGTAGCCAGCAATCAGCCCCAGCATTTT | CASSALAVASNQPQHF
TRBJ2-1 | . | . | TRBV30 | TGTGCCTGGAGGGGGCCTTTTTCTGAGCAGTTCTTC | CAWRGPFSEQFF
TRBJ1-1 | TRBD1 | . | TRBV2 | TGTGCCAGCAGAGAAGGGGCTTTGGGACAGGGGAGTTCGGACTTT | CASREGALGQGSSDF
TRBJ2-7 | . | . | TRBV6-5 | TGTGCCAGCAGTTACCTCGAAAGGGGCGAGCAGTACTTC | CASSYLERGEQYF
TRBJ2-2 | TRBD2 | . | TRBV11-2 | TGTGCCAGCAGCTTGACTAGCAGGAACACCGGGGAGCTGTTTTTT | CASSLTSRNTGELFF
TRBJ2-7 | . | . | TRBV29-1 | TGCAGCGTGCAGACAGGCTACGAGCAGTACTTC | CSVQTGYEQYF
TRBJ2-3 | TRBD2 | . | TRBV4-2 | TGTGCCAGCAGCCAAAGCACTAGCGGGAGGATGGATACGCAGTATTTT | CASSQSTSGRMDTQYF
TRBJ1-2 | TRBD1 | . | TRBV30 | TGTGCCTGGAGTTCGCCCGGGACAGGGGACTACTTTAACTATGGCTACACCTTC | CAWSSPGTGDYFNYGYTF
TRBJ2-3 | . | . | TRBV18 | TGTGCCAGCTCCCATGAAACGGTCCGAGATACGCAGTATTTT | CASSHETVRDTQYF
TRBJ1-6 | TRBD1 | few | TRBV19 | TGTGCCAGTCAAGGACAGGGGAATTCACCCCTCCACTTT | CASQGQGNSPLHF
TRBJ1-5 | . | . | TRBV19 | TGTGCCAGTAGTATAGGCGGGGGACTGAGCAATCAGCCCCAGCATTTT | CASSIGGGLSNQPQHF
TRBJ1-2 | TRBD1 | . | TRBV5-4 | TGTGCCAGCAGTAACCCAGGGGGCGCCGATGGCTACACCTTC | CASSNPGGADGYTF
TRBJ1-1 | . | . | TRBV5-1 | TGCGCCAGCAGCTTGCAGGAGACAGTTAACACTGAAGCTTTCTTT | CASSLQETVNTEAFF
TRBJ2-7 | TRBD1 | . | TRBV10-2 | TGCGCCAGCAGTGGGCGGACAGGGTTCGAGCAGTACTTC | CASSGRTGFEQYF
TRBJ1-2 | . | once | TRBV6-1 | TGTGCCAGCAGTGAAGCAAACAGGAACTATGGCTACACCTTC | CASSEANRNYGYTF
TRBJ2-2 | . | few | TRBV19 | TGTGCCAGTAGTCCTCGGACAAGTCCCACCGGGGAGCTGTTTTTT | CASSPRTSPTGELFF
TRBJ2-5 | . | . | TRBV15 | TGTGCCACCAGCATCCAGGGGAGAGAGACCCAGTACTTC | CATSIQGRETQYF
TRBJ2-7 | TRBD1 | . | TRBV19 | TGTGCCAGTAGTATGGCCGGACAGGGCTCCTACGAGCAGTACTTC | CASSMAGQGSYEQYF
TRBJ1-2 | . | many | TRBV6-6 | TGTGCCAGCACCACCTTGGAGGGCCATGGCTACACCTTC | CASTTLEGHGYTF
TRBJ2-7 | . | . | TRBV29-1 | TGCAGCGTTGAGGTGGCAGCCTACGAGCAGTACTTC | CSVEVAAYEQYF
TRBJ1-1 | TRBD1 | . | TRBV10-3 | TGTGCCATCAGTGATTGGGACAGGGGGAAAACTGAAGCTTTCTTT | CAISDWDRGKTEAFF
TRBJ1-2 | TRBD1 | . | TRBV5-4 | TGTGCCAGCAGCTTTTACGGGACAGACGATGGCTACACCTTC | CASSFYGTDDGYTF
TRBJ2-7 | TRBD1 | . | TRBV20-1 | TGCAGTGCTAGAGATGACAGGGTTGAGTACTTC | CSARDDRVEYF
TRBJ2-5 | . | once | TRBV19 | TGTGCCAGTAGTATAGGCCAGGGTGGGATGGAGACCCAGTACTTC | CASSIGQGGMETQYF
TRBJ2-3 | TRBD2 | . | TRBV27 | TGTGCCAGCCGGGACCCCGGGAGGACACAGTATTTT | CASRDPGRTQYF
TRBJ2-3 | TRBD2 | . | TRBV2 | TGTGCCAGCAGTTCATTCGGGACTAAAACAGATACGCAGTATTTT | CASSSFGTKTDTQYF
TRBJ2-7 | TRBD1 | . | TRBV30 | TGTGCCTGGAGCACAGGGGCTGGGGAGCAGTACTTC | CAWSTGAGEQYF
TRBJ2-7 | . | . | TRBV27 | TGTGCCAGCAGCCAAACCCTAACTAGCACAACCTACGAGCAGTACTTC | CASSQTLTSTTYEQYF
TRBJ2-3 | . | . | TRBV27 | TGTGCCAGCAGTTTGACACTCGCAGATACGCAGTATTTT | CASSLTLADTQYF
TRBJ1-1 | . | once | TRBV5-4 | TGTGCCAGCAGCTTGCAGGGCATGAACACTGAAGCTTTCTTT | CASSLQGMNTEAFF
TRBJ2-7 | . | . | TRBV11-2 | TGTGCCAGCAGCTTGGAACAGGGCTACGAGCAGTACTTC | CASSLEQGYEQYF